A single sample gave rise to the 22 T cell receptor beta chains below, sequenced in a study of CD8+CD57+ T cells in acquired aplastic anemia. CDR3 and TCR beta VDJ profiling relied on a genomic DNA template. TCRdb analysed the reads with MiXCR anew, one entry per CDR3 protein. The table records under 350,000 distinct CDR3 sequences, roughly 50% of them present only once. Sequencing was done on a sample of sorted CD4+, CD8+, or CD8+CD57+ T cells (not recorded which) from PBMCs. These receptors were obtained from a human donor with severe aplastic anemia or a healthy control (not recorded which).

A word on this clonotype: This may stem from a read error, because a much larger clone lies one nucleotide away. This chain connects TRBV3-1 to TRBJ1-5, with unresolved D. The CDR3 has 13 residues. CDR1 LGHDT and CDR2 YNNKEL come from the germline V gene (reference sequence). Between the trimmed V and J ends, which lost 0 bases and 7 bases, there was a span of 7 bases. CDR3 amino acids: CASSQEGYQPQHF. In nucleotides, the CDR3 is TGTGCCAGCAGCCAAGAGGGGTACCAGCCCCAGCATTTT.

The chain links TRBV20-1 to TRBJ2-1; 11 bases are shared with TRBD2. This CDR3 has 13 amino acids. Trimming at V came to 7 bases and at J to 6 bases, leaving 5 bases not matched to a gene. Germline lookup yields CDR1 DFQATT and CDR2 SNEGSKA (reference sequence). The CDR3 reads CSGAGLAANEQFF. CDR3 DNA sequence: TGCAGTGGTGCGGGACTAGCGGCCAATGAGCAGTTCTTC.

The gene calls are TRBV9 and TRBJ2-5; 11 bases map to TRBD2. The trim removed 3 bases at V and 4 bases at J, leaving 8 bases unmatched. Germline-derived CDR1 and CDR2 are SGDLS and YYNGEE. This CDR3 region has 16 residues. The DNA for the CDR3 is TGTGCCAGCAGCGCCCGGGGGCTAGCGGGAGGAGAGACCCAGTACTTC. This sequence encodes CASSARGLAGGETQYF.

With respect to this clonotype: A clone one base away is much larger, so this may be a read error. The chain joins TRBV3-1 to TRBJ1-4; TRBD1 agrees at 8 bases. The CDR3 is made up of 16 amino acids. CDR1 is LGHDT and CDR2 is YNNKEL in the germline V gene (reference sequence). The CDR3 here is CASSQLTGQGREKLSF. CDR3 bases: TGTGCCAGCAGCCAGCTAACCGGACAGGGACGTGAAAAACTGTCTTTT.

The sample holds many counts of this clonotype. The CDR3 reads CASSQGAGAPYEQYF. DNA for the CDR3: TGTGCCAGCAGCCAAGGGGCGGGGGCCCCCTACGAGCAGTACTTC. This rearrangement joins TRBV3-1 to TRBJ2-7, with D possibly being TRBD2 (7 bases). In germline, CDR1 is LGHDT, CDR2 YNNKEL (reference sequence). The CDR3 is made up of 15 amino acids. The ends were cut back, 1 base at V and 2 bases at J, with 12 bases in the middle.

The rearrangement joins TRBV19 to TRBJ2-4, with a weak D call TRBD2 (6 bases). Trimming took off 6 bases at V and 13 bases at J, with 31 bases between the two ends. This CDR3 region has 17 residues. Germline V gene lookup returns CDR1 LNHDA and CDR2 SQIVND (reference sequence). Here the CDR3 reads CASSQPGGGSPLGEQYF. In DNA form, the CDR3 reads TGTGCCAGTAGCCAACCCGGAGGAGGGAGCCCATTAGGTGAGCAGTACTTC.

Only a few counts were recorded for this clonotype. The V call is TRBV6-4, the J call TRBJ2-6; TRBD1 aligns across 9 bases. With 2 bases clipped from V and 2 bases from J, the junction kept 1 base outside the gene matches. Germline CDR1 MRHNA, CDR2 SNTAGT. This CDR3 has 16 amino acids. CDR3 protein: CASSDTGGAGANVLTF. The CDR3 DNA reads as TGTGCCAGCAGTGACACAGGGGGCGCTGGGGCCAACGTCCTGACTTTC.

The chain carries TRBV7-6 and TRBJ2-7; D gene uncertain. The V and J ends lost 6 bases and 5 bases respectively, with 17 bases between them. The CDR3 totals 14 residues. From germline, CDR1 is SGHVS and CDR2 FNYEAQ. The chain's CDR3 is CASSPTRINNEQYF. CDR3 DNA sequence: TGTGCCAGCAGTCCAACGAGGATAAACAACGAGCAGTACTTC. The complete variable domain, with remaining parts taken from reference TRBV7-6 and TRBJ2-7, reads GAGVSQSPRYKVTKRGQDVALRCDPISGHVSLYWYRQALGQGPEFLTYFNYEAQQDKSGLPNDRFSAERPEGSISTLTIQRTEQRDSAMYRCASSPTRINNEQYFGPGTRLTVT.

This clonotype was recorded at least ten times. The chain recombines TRBV19 with TRBJ2-3; possible D gene TRBD2, 5 bases. Germline loops: CDR1 LNHDA, CDR2 SQIVND (reference sequence). The CDR3 length is 17 residues. The germline V and J ends were trimmed by 3 bases and 5 bases, with 21 bases remaining between them. The CDR3 DNA reads TGTGCCAGTAGTATTCCCGGCGGCTCCGATCGGGGAGATACGCAGTATTTT. This translates into CASSIPGGSDRGDTQYF.

The chain is built from TRBV2 and TRBJ2-1, with D maybe TRBD2 (5 bases). V lost 4 bases, J lost 0 bases, and 13 bases lay in between. Germline V lookup: CDR1 SNHLY, CDR2 FYNNEI. CDR3 length: 16 amino acids. CDR3 residues: CASSGPRASSYNEQFF. CDR3 nucleotides: TGTGCCAGCAGTGGGCCGCGGGCTAGCTCCTACAATGAGCAGTTCTTC.

The V gene is TRBV29-1, the J gene TRBJ1-2; D is perhaps TRBD1 (6 bases). CDR3 length equals 12 residues. The ends were cut back, 0 bases at V and 13 bases at J, with 15 bases in the middle. Per germline, CDR1 SQVTM and CDR2 ANQGSEA. CDR3 region: CSVEDLTLTGTF. The CDR3 nucleotides read TGCAGCGTTGAAGATCTTACCTTGACAGGCACCTTC.

V is TRBV29-1 and J is TRBJ2-1; TRBD2 is a possible D gene (6 bases). The CDR3 spans 15 residues. V gave up 3 bases and J gave up 2 bases, with 14 bases separating them. Germline assignment: CDR1 SQVTM and CDR2 ANQGSEA. The CDR3 loop is CSVDRSGRTYNEQFF. The CDR3 region has the DNA TGCAGCGTTGATAGGTCGGGGAGGACCTACAATGAGCAGTTCTTC.

This clonotype is a singleton in its sample. The CDR3 does not close with the conserved phenylalanine or tryptophan, likely indicating a read error. The chain carries TRBV7-8 and TRBJ2-7; TRBD2 agrees at 10 bases. The CDR3 length is 18 residues. V shed 2 bases, J shed 1 base, and the junction held 11 bases outside the gene matches. The germline gives CDR1 SGHVS, CDR2 FQNEAQ. CDR3 loop: CASSLSTVGLARSYEQYL. The DNA of the CDR3 is TGTGCCAGCAGCTTATCTACCGTGGGACTAGCGAGATCCTACGAGCAGTACCTC.

This clonotype has just a few counts. The J gene is TRBJ1-6, the V gene TRBV6-4; D ambiguous. V lost 0 bases and J 6 bases, leaving 9 bases between the germline ends. This CDR3 contains 15 residues. CDR1 is MRHNA, CDR2 SNTAGT, per germline. The CDR3 region is CASSDSRDPNSPLHF. DNA of the CDR3: TGTGCCAGCAGTGACTCGCGGGATCCTAATTCACCCCTCCACTTT.

V gene TRBV20-1 combines with J gene TRBJ1-2; D is undetermined. Germline lookup yields CDR1 DFQATT and CDR2 SNEGSKA (reference sequence). Trimming shortened V by 5 bases and J by 4 bases, and 14 bases separated the two germline ends. The CDR3 extends over 13 amino acids. CDR3 region: CSAGRGDSYGYTF. The CDR3 nucleotides read TGCAGTGCTGGGCGCGGGGATAGCTATGGCTACACCTTC.

This chain uses TRBV29-1 with TRBJ2-3; no definite D call. Deletions cut 6 bases from V and 5 bases from J, with 6 bases between. CDR1 is SQVTM and CDR2 is ANQGSEA in the germline V gene. There are 10 residues in the CDR3. CDR3 in DNA: TGCAGCGTGGTGTTAGATACGCAGTATTTT. This sequence encodes CSVVLDTQYF.

This clonotype showed up many times. This chain uses TRBV20-1 with TRBJ1-2; D is possibly TRBD1 (5 bases). Germline CDR1 is DFQATT and CDR2 is SNEGSKA (reference sequence). The V and J ends lost 6 bases and 4 bases respectively, with 21 bases between them. This CDR3 is 15 amino acids long. For the CDR3, the DNA is TGCAGTGCGTCGGTGGGGCAGAACCTGATCTATGGCTACACCTTC. Amino acids: CSASVGQNLIYGYTF.

This clonotype appeared a few times. The chain couples TRBV10-3 to TRBJ2-7, with D maybe TRBD1 (6 bases). Between the trimmed V and J ends, which lost 10 bases and 3 bases, there was a span of 19 bases. Germline V gene data show CDR1 as ENHRY and CDR2 as SYGVKD. The CDR3 is 14 amino acids. In DNA form, the CDR3 reads TGTGCCAACAGCCTAGGGGGAGATAACTACGAGCAGTACTTC. Translating it yields CANSLGGDNYEQYF.

The table lists this clonotype with a few counts. The rearrangement links TRBV15 to TRBJ1-2; 9 bases are a match to TRBD1. Trimming cost V 2 bases and J 7 bases; bases outside gene matches: 8. The CDR3 runs to 15 residues. The V gene's germline CDR1 is LNHNV and CDR2 YYDKDF (reference sequence). In DNA, the CDR3 is TGTGCCACCAGCAGACCGGGACAGGGTTACGGTGGCTACACCTTC. It specifies CATSRPGQGYGGYTF.

This chain joins TRBV5-1 and TRBJ2-7, with D tentatively TRBD2 (5 bases). Germline-derived CDR1 and CDR2 are SGHRS and YFSETQ. V dropped 5 bases and J dropped 0 bases, with 12 bases sitting between them. CDR3 size: 14 residues. CDR3 DNA sequence: TGCGCCAGCAGATCCCGAGAGGGCTCCTACGAGCAGTACTTC. Translation gives CASRSREGSYEQYF.

This clonotype came up a few times. The chain combines TRBV6-2 or TRBV6-3 with TRBJ2-6; D uncertain. CDR3 size: 18 residues. Trimming pared 0 bases from V and 0 bases from J, leaving 12 bases between. Germline V gene lookup returns CDR1 MNHEY and CDR2 SVGEGT. CDR3 residues: CASSYSDITFSGANVLTF. The CDR3 coding sequence is TGTGCCAGCAGTTACTCTGACATAACCTTCTCTGGGGCCAACGTCCTGACTTTC.

This sequence joins TRBV24-1 and TRBJ1-2, with 9 bases fitting TRBD1. The CDR3 totals 16 residues. The J segment lost 4 bases and the V segment lost 2 bases, leaving 7 bases of the junction unmatched. CDR1 is KGHDR, CDR2 SFDVKD, per germline. CDR3 loop: CATSDSGTGIGYGYTF. The CDR3 DNA is TGTGCCACCAGTGATTCCGGGACAGGGATTGGCTATGGCTACACCTTC.